Here is one TCR beta chain with its context. This sample was taken from a study of blood T cell repertoires in COVID-19. As for the study in general: Acute and convalescent COVID-19 specimens originated in the United States, Italy and Spain. Nucleic acid was either cDNA or gDNA, and it came from T cells, B-cell-depleted T cells, or PBMCs.

Germline values: CDR1 SGDLS, CDR2 YYNGEE. The CDR3 consists of 15 residues. Trimming removed 0 bases from V and 0 bases from J; junction bases left unmatched: 2. In the authors' workflow: Amplification of reference gene primers provided the estimated nucleated cell counts. Assay: immunoSEQ multiplex PCR; the TCRdb copy retains only in-frame clones and omits some. V, J and clone size derive from that table, while D and trimming were established from the DNA sequence. The sample has about 130,000 clones; approximately 91% are singletons. The sequence derives from an elderly woman with acute or convalescent COVID-19. The sample taken for sequencing was peripheral blood. The chain joins TRBV9 to TRBJ1-1; TRBD1 agrees at 7 bases. The CDR3 coding sequence is TGTGCCAGCAGCGTAGGGGGACAGATGAACACTGAAGCTTTCTTT. Residues: CASSVGGQMNTEAFF.